The clone carrying this T cell receptor (beta chain) was counted once. The data were taken from a study of control samples from healthy donors and cancer patients. This CDR3 contains 12 residues. V was trimmed by 4 bases and J by 10 bases, leaving 12 bases between them. Germline V gene data show CDR1 as SGHDT and CDR2 as YYEEEE. Here immunoSEQ multiplex PCR was the method, and the copy in TCRdb shows in-frame clones only, minus some. The table has about 180,000 clones, roughly 94% seen once; the top ten hold over 1.3%. The sample comprised blood. The chain uses TRBV5-6 and TRBJ2-1; D is ambiguous. The TCR comes from a woman between 18 and 29 years old in good health. The CDR3 DNA is TGTGCCAGCAGCCTAAGACCTAGGGAGCAGTTCTTC. It yields the protein CASSLRPREQFF. Looking up the rest from reference TRBV5-6 and TRBJ2-1 gives the full variable domain: DAGVTQSPTHLIKTRGQQVTLRCSPKSGHDTVSWYQQALGQGPQFIFQYYEEEERQRGNFPDRFSGHQFPNYSSELNVNALLLGDSALYLCASSLRPREQFFGPGTRLTVL.